Below, one T cell receptor (beta chain) is given with its context. The sample belongs to a study of blood T cell repertoires in COVID-19. Participants spanned ages about 18 to 100 years and resided in roughly 26 US areas. Clinical histories supplied by participants themselves formed the basis of cohort assignment. Data came from immunoSEQ multiplex PCR; TCRdb stores just in-frame clones and leaves some out. The data contain 230,000 or so clones, approximately 89% of them singletons. The germline V and J ends were trimmed by 4 bases and 5 bases, with 19 bases remaining between them. Germline loops: CDR1 SGHRS, CDR2 YFSETQ. There are 16 residues in the CDR3.

The specimen was PBMCs or T cells enriched from blood (not recorded which). The chain recombines TRBV5-1 with TRBJ2-1; D might be TRBD2 (6 bases). The clonotype originates from a woman aged 40 to 50 with acute COVID-19. CDR3 region: CASSLAAGKLNNEQFF. In DNA, the CDR3 is TGCGCCAGCAGCCTGGCGGCGGGGAAGTTGAACAATGAGCAGTTCTTC.